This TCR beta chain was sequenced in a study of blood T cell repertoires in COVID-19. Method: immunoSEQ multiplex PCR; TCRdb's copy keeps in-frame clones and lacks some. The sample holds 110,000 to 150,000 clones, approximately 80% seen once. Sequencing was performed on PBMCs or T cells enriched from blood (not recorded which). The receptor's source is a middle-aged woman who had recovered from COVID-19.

For the CDR3, the DNA is TGTGCCAGCAGCGTGGGCCCTAGCGGGGGGCGGGAGACCCAGTACTTC. It translates to CASSVGPSGGRETQYF. This chain uses TRBV9 with TRBJ2-5, with TRBD2 matching 11 bases. Per the germline V gene, CDR1 is SGDLS and CDR2 is YYNGEE. This CDR3 has 16 amino acids. The junction had 8 bases not matched to a gene; V was cut back by 2 bases and J by 5 bases.